This T cell receptor beta chain was identified in a study of CD8 T cells in ankylosing spondylitis. TCRdb itself ran the 5' RACE reads through MiXCR, one entry per CDR3 protein. The sample records more than 150,000 distinct CDR3 sequences, roughly 20% being singletons. Study-wide results and limits: In ankylosing spondylitis blood, a motif of 7 to 9 highly homologous TCR beta variants appeared characteristic. Clones linked to disease were reported to show significant enrichment in matched ankylosing spondylitis synovial fluid.

This clonotype came up many times. Its antigen is as yet unknown. This receptor was identified in a male donor aged 10 to 30 with ankylosing spondylitis or in good health (not recorded which). Sequencing was done on a sample of blood, either unsorted or a sorted T cell fraction (not recorded which).

The CDR3 protein is CASSLSGANVLTF. CDR3 sequence (DNA): TGCGCCAGCAGCTTATCTGGGGCCAACGTCCTGACTTTC. This chain joins TRBV5-1 and TRBJ2-6; D is unresolved. CDR3 length equals 13 residues. Germline lookup yields CDR1 SGHRS and CDR2 YFSETQ. With 2 bases removed from V and 1 base from J, the gap between germline ends came to 1 base.